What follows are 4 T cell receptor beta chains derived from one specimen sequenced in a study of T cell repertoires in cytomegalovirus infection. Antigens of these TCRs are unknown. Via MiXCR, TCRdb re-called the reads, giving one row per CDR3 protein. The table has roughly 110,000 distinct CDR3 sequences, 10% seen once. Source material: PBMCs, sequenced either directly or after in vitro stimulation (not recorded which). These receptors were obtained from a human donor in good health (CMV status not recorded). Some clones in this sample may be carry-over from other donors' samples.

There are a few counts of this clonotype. CDR3 bases: TGTGCCACCATGGGAAACGGCTATGAAGCTTTCTTT. It translates to CATMGNGYEAFF. The chain links TRBV24-1 to TRBJ1-1, with D uncertain. The germline V gene has CDR1 KGHDR and CDR2 SFDVKD. The CDR3 is made up of 12 amino acids. Trimming stripped 8 bases from V and 7 bases from J, with 13 bases between.

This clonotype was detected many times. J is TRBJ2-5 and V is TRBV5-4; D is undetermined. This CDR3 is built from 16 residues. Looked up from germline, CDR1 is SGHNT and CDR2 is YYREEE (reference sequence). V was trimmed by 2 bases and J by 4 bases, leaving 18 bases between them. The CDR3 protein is CASSFDRVGIIETQYF. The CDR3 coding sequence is TGTGCCAGCAGCTTTGATCGGGTAGGGATAATAGAGACCCAGTACTTC. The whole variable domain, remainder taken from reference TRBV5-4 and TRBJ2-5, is ETGVTQSPTHLIKTRGQQVTLRCSSQSGHNTVSWYQQALGQGPQFIFQYYREEENGRGNFPPRFSGLQFPNYSSELNVNALELDDSALYLCASSFDRVGIIETQYFGPGTRLLVL.

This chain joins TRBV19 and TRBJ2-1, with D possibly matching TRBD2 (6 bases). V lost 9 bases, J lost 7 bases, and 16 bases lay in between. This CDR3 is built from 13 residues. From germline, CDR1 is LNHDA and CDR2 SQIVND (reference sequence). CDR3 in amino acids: CASSGSWINEQFF. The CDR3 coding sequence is TGTGCCAGCAGCGGGTCCTGGATTAATGAGCAGTTCTTC.

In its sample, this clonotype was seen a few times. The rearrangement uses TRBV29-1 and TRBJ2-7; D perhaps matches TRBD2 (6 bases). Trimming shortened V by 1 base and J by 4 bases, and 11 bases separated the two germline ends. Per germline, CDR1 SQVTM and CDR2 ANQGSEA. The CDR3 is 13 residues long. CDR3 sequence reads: CSVEGGERYEQYF. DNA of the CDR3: TGCAGCGTTGAAGGGGGGGAAAGATACGAGCAGTACTTC.